This T cell receptor (beta chain) derives from a study of shared clonotypes between healthy human individuals. Study overall: Each donor had three CD4 naive, three CD4 memory, two CD8 naive and one CD8 memory plate. Study-wide points: Rarefaction demonstrated incomplete sorted-subset sequencing despite large depth. When compared with the clonotypes that were shared by all four sorted-subset donors, the non-shared clonotypes turned out to have lower generation probabilities.

The data were produced by immunoSEQ multiplex PCR, yet TCRdb's version contains in-frame clones alone and is incomplete. Of over 950,000 clones in the sample, approximately 80% were seen once. Points on this clone: Its antigen is unknown.

CDR3 length: 15 amino acids. V shed 3 bases, J shed 5 bases, and the junction held 5 bases outside the gene matches. CDR1 is MNHEY, CDR2 SVGAGI, per germline. The sequenced sample consisted of memory CD4+ T cells from PBMCs. Subset of the sample: CD45RA-negative fraction. This TCR derives from a man aged 18 to 29 in good health. Some clones in this sample may be carry-over from other donors' samples. V is TRBV6-5 and J is TRBJ2-2; TRBD1 aligns across 8 bases. The CDR3 coding sequence is TGTGCCAGCAGTTATTCGGACAGGGCTACCGGGGAGCTGTTTTTT. Protein product: CASSYSDRATGELFF.